These 14 T cell receptor beta chains came from one sample sequenced in a study of read filtering for tumor transcriptome and immune sequencing. From 300 to 450 ng of RNA, a library with molecular barcoded alpha/delta and beta/gamma adaptors was made. Each CDR3 protein gets one entry after TCRdb re-called the reads with MiXCR. The data show about 90,000 distinct CDR3 sequences, with more than 9% seen just once and more than 12% held by the top ten. Material: a population of CD138-negative cells sorted from bone marrow. All receptors derive from a donor at least 40 years old with multiple myeloma.

For the CDR3, the DNA is TGTGCCAGCAGCGCCGCCTCGGCAGATACGCAGTATTTT. Residues: CASSAASADTQYF. The genes are TRBV9 and TRBJ2-3; D not certain. V was pared by 3 bases and J by 4 bases, with 9 bases between. The CDR3 has 13 amino acids. Looked up from germline, CDR1 is SGDLS and CDR2 is YYNGEE.

This clonotype was seen many times. The chain employs TRBV29-1 and TRBJ2-7; either TRBD1 or TRBD2 may fit D (5 bases each). The V and J ends lost 7 bases and 2 bases respectively, with 15 bases between them. Per the germline V gene, CDR1 is SQVTM and CDR2 is ANQGSEA. This CDR3 spans 13 amino acids. The CDR3 DNA follows: TGCAGCGCCCAAGGGGAGAGACCCTACGAGCAGTACTTC. Its translation: CSAQGERPYEQYF.

This clonotype was seen ten or more times. The gene calls are TRBV29-1 and TRBJ2-3; D uncertain. This CDR3 has 13 amino acids. Germline assignment: CDR1 SQVTM and CDR2 ANQGSEA. V was cut by 7 bases and J by 3 bases, with 14 bases left in between. The DNA for the CDR3 is TGCAGCGCCGGCCACGTTGGGACAGATACGCAGTATTTT. Its translation: CSAGHVGTDTQYF.

This clonotype appeared many times. The chain couples TRBV5-1 to TRBJ1-1; TRBD1 matches at 7 bases. The germline V gene has CDR1 SGHRS and CDR2 YFSETQ. CDR3 length: 15 amino acids. The trim removed 4 bases at V and 5 bases at J, leaving 11 bases unmatched. CDR3 coding DNA: TGCGCCAGCAGCCGCGGTGAGGGGGCTTATACTGAAGCTTTCTTT. It encodes CASSRGEGAYTEAFF.

This clonotype was counted many times. V and J are TRBV24-1 and TRBJ1-1; unclear D gene. Trimming took 3 bases from V and 1 from J, leaving 11 bases between them. The CDR3 has 15 residues. Germline assignment: CDR1 KGHDR and CDR2 SFDVKD. The CDR3 loop reads CATSDPTQGNTEAFF. CDR3 sequence (DNA): TGTGCCACCAGTGATCCGACTCAAGGGAACACTGAAGCTTTCTTT.

This clonotype was recorded at least ten times. V gene TRBV20-1 combines with J gene TRBJ2-7; D perhaps matches TRBD2 (5 bases). The V end lost 5 bases, the J end lost 0 bases, and 17 bases lay between the germline ends. The CDR3 is 15 residues long. The germline CDR1 and CDR2 sequences are DFQATT and SNEGSKA (reference sequence). The CDR3 nucleotides are TGCAGTGCTCTCGCCCCAGGACTGGTCTCCTACGAGCAGTACTTC. As protein: CSALAPGLVSYEQYF.

This clonotype was observed many times. This chain links TRBV28 with TRBJ1-2; D perhaps matches TRBD1 (5 bases). This CDR3 has 15 residues. The V gene lost 5 bases and the J gene lost 0 bases, with 13 bases spanning the gap. The germline V gene encodes CDR1 MDHEN and CDR2 SYDVKM. CDR3 in DNA: TGTGCCAGCAGTCCCCCGGGACTTTCTAACTATGGCTACACCTTC. Its protein product is CASSPPGLSNYGYTF.

This clonotype occurred many times. This chain connects TRBV27 to TRBJ2-5, with D possibly TRBD2 on 5 matching bases. This CDR3 is 13 amino acids long. The germline V gene encodes CDR1 MNHEY and CDR2 SMNVEV (reference sequence). Between the trimmed V and J ends, which lost 6 bases and 5 bases, there was a span of 13 bases. The CDR3 here is CASSRSGVETQYF. In DNA form, the CDR3 reads TGTGCCAGCAGCCGTTCCGGGGTTGAGACCCAGTACTTC.

This chain links TRBV2 with TRBJ2-5, with D hard to call. Germline CDR1 and CDR2: SNHLY and FYNNEI. Trimming removed 3 bases at V and 1 base at J, with 6 bases between. The CDR3 is 13 residues long. This chain's CDR3 is CASSEYIQETQYF. The CDR3 DNA reads TGTGCCAGCAGTGAGTACATCCAAGAGACCCAGTACTTC.

This clonotype was observed at least ten times. The gene calls are TRBV28 and TRBJ2-3, with 10 positions matching TRBD1. The CDR3 sequence is 15 residues long. V was clipped by 6 bases and J by 2 bases; unmatched bases: 5. Germline CDR1 is MDHEN and CDR2 is SYDVKM. CDR3 residues: CASSGTGDLTDTQYF. CDR3 coding DNA: TGTGCCAGCAGCGGGACAGGGGACCTCACAGATACGCAGTATTTT.

The chain links TRBV14 to TRBJ2-3; 13 nucleotides align to TRBD2. Unmatched junction bases numbered 15, after V lost 4 bases and J lost 8 bases. Germline loops: CDR1 SGHDN, CDR2 FVKESK. CDR3 length equals 18 residues. In DNA, the CDR3 is TGTGCCAGCAGCCCGTTCCAGGGACTAGCGGGGCCACCGGGTACGCAGTATTTT. It translates to CASSPFQGLAGPPGTQYF.

This clonotype has at least ten counts. V is TRBV7-4 and J is TRBJ1-1, with a weak D call TRBD1 (6 bases). From germline, CDR1 is SGHVT and CDR2 SQSDAQ. This CDR3 is 14 amino acids long. The V and J ends lost 3 bases and 6 bases respectively, with 14 bases between them. CDR3 sequence (DNA): TGTGCCAGCAGCTTGGACAGCCGGGGATCTGAAGCTTTCTTT. This codes for CASSLDSRGSEAFF.

V gene TRBV20-1 combines with J gene TRBJ2-3, with TRBD1 as a possible D gene (6 bases). The CDR3 length is 13 residues. V lost 6 bases to trimming and J lost 6 bases, with 16 bases between them. CDR1 DFQATT and CDR2 SNEGSKA come from the germline V gene (reference sequence). The CDR3 DNA is TGCAGTGCCGCCTCAACAGGGCCCGATACGCAGTATTTT. It yields the protein CSAASTGPDTQYF.

This clonotype occurred many times. This chain links TRBV12-3 or TRBV12-4 with TRBJ2-2; 7 bases fit TRBD2. This CDR3 spans 16 amino acids. V lost 3 bases and J lost 3; bases outside the gene matches: 7. In DNA form, the CDR3 reads TGTGCCAGCAGTTTTACCGGGACTACTGACACCGGGGAGCTGTTTTTT. This encodes CASSFTGTTDTGELFF.